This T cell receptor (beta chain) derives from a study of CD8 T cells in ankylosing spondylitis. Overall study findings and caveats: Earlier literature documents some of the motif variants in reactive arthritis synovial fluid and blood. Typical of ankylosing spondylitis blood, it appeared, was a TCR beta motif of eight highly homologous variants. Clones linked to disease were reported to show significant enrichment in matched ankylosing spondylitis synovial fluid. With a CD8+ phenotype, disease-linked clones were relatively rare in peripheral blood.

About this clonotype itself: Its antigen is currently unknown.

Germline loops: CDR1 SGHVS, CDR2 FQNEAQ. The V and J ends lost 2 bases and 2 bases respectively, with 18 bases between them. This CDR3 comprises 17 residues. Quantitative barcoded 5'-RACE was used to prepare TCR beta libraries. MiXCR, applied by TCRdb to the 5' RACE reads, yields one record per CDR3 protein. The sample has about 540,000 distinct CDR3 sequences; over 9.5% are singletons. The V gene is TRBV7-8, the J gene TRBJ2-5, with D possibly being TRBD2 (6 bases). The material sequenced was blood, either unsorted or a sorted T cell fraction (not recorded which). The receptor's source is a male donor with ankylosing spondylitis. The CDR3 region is CASSLRFYGSAQETQYF. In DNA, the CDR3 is TGTGCCAGCAGCTTAAGATTTTACGGGAGTGCACAAGAGACCCAGTACTTC.